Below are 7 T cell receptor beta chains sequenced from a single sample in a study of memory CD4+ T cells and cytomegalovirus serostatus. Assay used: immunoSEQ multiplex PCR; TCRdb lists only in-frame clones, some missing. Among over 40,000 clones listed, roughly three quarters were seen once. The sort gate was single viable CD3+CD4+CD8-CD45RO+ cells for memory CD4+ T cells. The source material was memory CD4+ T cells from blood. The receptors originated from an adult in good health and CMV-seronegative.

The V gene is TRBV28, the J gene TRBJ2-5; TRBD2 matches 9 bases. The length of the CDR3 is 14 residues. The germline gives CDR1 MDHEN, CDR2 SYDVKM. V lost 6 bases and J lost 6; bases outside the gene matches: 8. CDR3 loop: CASSQTSGSKTQYF. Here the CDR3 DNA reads TGTGCCAGCAGCCAGACTAGCGGTTCAAAGACCCAGTACTTC.

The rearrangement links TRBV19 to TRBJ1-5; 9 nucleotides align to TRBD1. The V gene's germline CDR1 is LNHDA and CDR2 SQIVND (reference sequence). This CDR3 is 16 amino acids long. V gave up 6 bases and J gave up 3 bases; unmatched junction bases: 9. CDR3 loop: CASRTSGTGFNQPQHF. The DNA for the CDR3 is TGTGCCAGTAGAACCTCCGGGACAGGGTTCAATCAGCCCCAGCATTTT.

DNA of the CDR3: TGTGCCAGCAGCTCACGGGGTGGCGACCCCGCTAGCACAGATACGCAGTATTTT. Residues: CASSSRGGDPASTDTQYF. This chain links TRBV11-1 with TRBJ2-3; tentative D call: TRBD2 (5 bases). CDR1 is SGHAT and CDR2 is FQDESV in the germline V gene (reference sequence). The CDR3 spans 18 residues. The V end was cut by 4 bases, the J end by 0 bases, with 20 bases between.

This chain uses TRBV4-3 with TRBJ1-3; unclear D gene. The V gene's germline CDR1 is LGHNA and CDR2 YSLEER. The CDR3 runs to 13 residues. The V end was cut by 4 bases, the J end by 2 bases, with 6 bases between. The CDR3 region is CASSPRAGNTIYF. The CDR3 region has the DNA TGCGCCAGCAGCCCACGGGCTGGAAACACCATATATTTT.

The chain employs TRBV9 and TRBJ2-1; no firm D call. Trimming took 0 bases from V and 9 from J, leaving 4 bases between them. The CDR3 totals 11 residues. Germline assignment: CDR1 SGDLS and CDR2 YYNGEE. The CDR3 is CASSVGIEQFF. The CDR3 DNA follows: TGTGCCAGCAGCGTAGGAATTGAGCAGTTCTTC.

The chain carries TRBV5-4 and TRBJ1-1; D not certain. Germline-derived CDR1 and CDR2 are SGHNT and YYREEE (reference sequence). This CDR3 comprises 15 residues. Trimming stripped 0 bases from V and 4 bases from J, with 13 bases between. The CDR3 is CASSLAGSRPTEAFF. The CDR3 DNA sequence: TGTGCCAGCAGCTTGGCCGGGAGTCGGCCCACTGAAGCTTTCTTT.

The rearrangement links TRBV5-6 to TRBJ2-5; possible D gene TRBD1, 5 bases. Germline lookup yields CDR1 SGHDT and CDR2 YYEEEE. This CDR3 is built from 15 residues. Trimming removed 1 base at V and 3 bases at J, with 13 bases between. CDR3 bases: TGTGCCAGCAGCTTGCGACAGTACACCAAAGAGACCCAGTACTTC. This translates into CASSLRQYTKETQYF.